These 16 T cell receptor beta chains came from one sample sequenced in a study of regulatory T cells in long-lasting Graves disease. The time point is: newly diagnosed GD, antithyroid drugs for less than 3 months. The TCR library was made from RNA that had been extracted from PBMCs in TRIzol. According to the study, TCR beta libraries were built with iRepertoire HTBI primers and CDR3-region Arm-PCR. Each CDR3 protein gets one entry after TCRdb re-called the multiplex PCR reads with MiXCR. Found here are about 330,000 distinct CDR3 sequences, about 16% of them singletons; the top ten hold about 19%. These same data were also listed under a study on T cells in Graves' hyperthyroidism and ophthalmopathy.

This specimen was peripheral blood mononuclear cells (PBMCs), taken at new diagnosis, from a patient treated with antithyroid drugs. These receptors were taken from a woman aged 18 to 35 with Graves disease.

This clonotype was seen ten or more times. The genes are TRBV5-6 and TRBJ1-1; the match to TRBD1 covers 8 bases. CDR3 size: 15 residues. J gave up 4 bases and V 5 bases, and 10 bases lay outside the gene matches. Germline lookup yields CDR1 SGHDT and CDR2 YYEEEE. CDR3 DNA sequence: TGTGCCAGCAGAACAGGGGGACTAAGCTTCACTGAAGCTTTCTTT. Residues: CASRTGGLSFTEAFF.

In this sample, this clonotype turned up many times. The chain has TRBV5-6 and TRBJ2-4; 11 bases fit TRBD2. The CDR3 length is 16 residues. The germline V gene encodes CDR1 SGHDT and CDR2 YYEEEE. V dropped 4 bases and J dropped 6; count of bases not matched to a gene: 9. CDR3 sequence: CASSTSTSGRSNIQYF. The DNA of the CDR3 is TGTGCCAGCAGCACCTCCACTAGCGGGAGATCAAACATTCAGTACTTC.

Of note for this clonotype: Since a much larger clone is just one base distant, this may be a read error. The rearrangement joins TRBV11-2 to TRBJ2-1; 10 positions match TRBD2. Per the germline V gene, CDR1 is SGHAT and CDR2 is FQNNGV. The V and J ends lost 1 base and 13 bases, in that order; junction bases with no gene match: 4. This CDR3 contains 13 residues. CDR3 protein: CASSLVAGGSQFF. The CDR3 coding sequence is TGTGCCAGCAGCTTAGTAGCGGGGGGCTCTCAGTTCTTC.

This clonotype was picked up a small number of times. V is TRBV16 and J is TRBJ2-1, with 7 bases matching TRBD2. After removal of 4 bases from V and 8 bases from J, the junction contained 8 bases not matched to a gene. Germline CDR1 is KGHSY and CDR2 is FQNENV. The CDR3 sequence is 14 residues long. CDR3 sequence reads: CASSPSGLGYEQFF. CDR3 sequence (DNA): TGTGCCAGCAGCCCCTCTGGACTAGGATATGAGCAGTTCTTC.

Details on this clonotype: This sequence may be a read error, since a much larger clone differs from it by one base. This chain connects TRBV20-1 to TRBJ1-5; unclear D gene. Per germline, CDR1 DFQATT and CDR2 SNEGSKA (reference sequence). The CDR3 consists of 12 residues. V shed 5 bases and J shed 0 bases, with 5 bases lying between them. The CDR3 loop reads CSAGNSNQPQHF. CDR3 coding DNA: TGCAGTGCTGGGAATAGCAATCAGCCCCAGCATTTT.

The table lists this clonotype with many counts. The chain carries TRBV30 and TRBJ2-3, with unresolved D. Germline lookup yields CDR1 GTSNPN and CDR2 SVGIG (reference sequence). V was clipped by 5 bases and J by 4 bases, with 19 bases between them. CDR3 size: 15 residues. The CDR3 loop reads CAWFWSSRPADTQYF. The CDR3 DNA follows: TGTGCCTGGTTCTGGTCCTCCCGACCCGCAGATACGCAGTATTTT.

The CDR3 reads CASSRFGTSGFYNEQFF. DNA of the CDR3: TGCGCCAGCAGCAGGTTCGGGACTAGCGGATTCTACAATGAGCAGTTCTTC. J is TRBJ2-1 and V is TRBV5-1; 11 bases line up with TRBD2. J gave up 3 bases and V 4 bases, and 9 bases lay outside the gene matches. Germline V gene data show CDR1 as SGHRS and CDR2 as YFSETQ. This CDR3 comprises 17 residues.

Only a few counts were recorded for this clonotype. The rearrangement uses TRBV4-2 and TRBJ2-7, with 8 positions matching TRBD2. Germline CDR1 reads LGHNA; CDR2 reads YNFKEQ. The CDR3 loop spans 17 amino acids. J lost 2 bases, V lost 0 bases, and 9 bases had no gene match. CDR3 amino acids: CASSQDVGRREAYEQYF. In nucleotides, the CDR3 is TGTGCCAGCAGCCAAGATGTGGGTAGGCGGGAGGCCTACGAGCAGTACTTC.

This clonotype was counted many times. The chain joins TRBV28 to TRBJ2-7, with unresolved D. CDR1 is MDHEN, CDR2 SYDVKM, per germline. Trimming left V 7 bases short and J 0 bases short, with 13 bases between. The CDR3 has 14 residues. The CDR3 reads CASTDPKASYEQYF. CDR3 nucleotides: TGTGCCAGCACGGACCCCAAGGCCTCCTACGAGCAGTACTTC. Using reference TRBV28 and TRBJ2-7 for the parts outside the CDR3, the full variable domain is DVKVTQSSRYLVKRTGEKVFLECVQDMDHENMFWYRQDPGLGLRLIYFSYDVKMKEKGDIPEGYSVSREKKERFSLILESASTNQTSMYLCASTDPKASYEQYFGPGTRLTVT.

In this sample, this clonotype turned up many times. The gene calls are TRBV12-3 or TRBV12-4 and TRBJ2-6, with D uncertain. The CDR3 is 13 amino acids. V shed 5 bases and J shed 3 bases, with 5 bases lying between them. The CDR3 nucleotides read TGTGCCAGCAGTCCGGATGGGGCCAACGTCCTGACTTTC. It specifies CASSPDGANVLTF.

The sample holds many counts of this clonotype. The chain employs TRBV9 and TRBJ1-2, with D unclear. In germline, CDR1 is SGDLS, CDR2 YYNGEE. V shed 0 bases and J shed 1 base, with 10 bases lying between them. The CDR3 is made up of 15 amino acids. As DNA, the CDR3 is TGTGCCAGCAGCGTAGGCCTCGGAGTTAACTATGGCTACACCTTC. Protein sequence: CASSVGLGVNYGYTF.

Comment on this clonotype: This likely stems from a read error, as it lies one base from a far larger clone. The chain combines TRBV11-1 with TRBJ2-3; no clear D. The V end was cut by 5 bases, the J end by 4 bases, with 13 bases between. The CDR3 length is 14 residues. The germline CDR1 and CDR2 sequences are SGHAT and FQDESV (reference sequence). CDR3 nucleotide sequence: TGTGCCAGCAGCCGAGGACGGTGGGCAGATACGCAGTATTTT. Amino acids: CASSRGRWADTQYF.

This clonotype occurred many times. V gene TRBV27 combines with J gene TRBJ2-3, with a tentative D call TRBD2 (6 bases). Per germline, CDR1 MNHEY and CDR2 SMNVEV (reference sequence). The length of the CDR3 is 12 residues. Trimming left V 6 bases short and J 7 bases short, with 11 bases between. The CDR3 DNA follows: TGTGCCAGCAGACGGGGGTACAATACGCAGTATTTT. It is translated as CASRRGYNTQYF.

Comment on this clonotype: Just one base apart from a much larger clone, this may be a read error. The V gene is TRBV18, the J gene TRBJ2-4; no clear D. The assigned J gene may be wrong: the sequence end matches TRBJ2-7 better. Germline CDR1 KGHSH, CDR2 LQKENI. This CDR3 has 15 amino acids. This chain's CDR3 is CASPLGPTNAYEQYF. In DNA, the CDR3 is TGTGCCAGCCCCCTCGGGCCGACCAACGCCTACGAGCAGTACTTC.

This clonotype has at least ten counts. The chain is built from TRBV6-1 and TRBJ2-2; the D is unclear. The CDR3 sequence is 15 residues long. The V gene's germline CDR1 is MNHNS and CDR2 SASEGT. Deletions cut 4 bases from V and 0 bases from J, with 9 bases between. Here the CDR3 reads CASSARRTNTGELFF. In DNA, the CDR3 is TGTGCCAGCAGTGCCCGGAGAACGAACACCGGGGAGCTGTTTTTT.

This clonotype was observed many times. V is TRBV6-2 or TRBV6-3 and J is TRBJ2-7; tentative D call: TRBD2 (6 bases). Germline CDR1 reads MNHEY; CDR2 reads SVGEGT. Trimming cost V 7 bases and J 7 bases, with 20 bases left between them. This CDR3 comprises 14 residues. The CDR3 sequence is CASTMGGTTPEQYF. Written as DNA, the CDR3 is TGTGCCAGCACCATGGGGGGAACTACGCCGGAGCAGTACTTC.